This TCR beta chain originates from a study of radiation and T cells in renal cell carcinoma. Profiling relied on immunoSEQ multiplex PCR, and the TCRdb table lists in-frame clones only, not all of them. The sample yields 120,000 or so clones, about 81% seen once. Time point defined: blood 2 weeks post-SBRT. Indicated treatment: 15 Gy SBRT to primary tumor, nephrectomy 4 weeks later. This specimen was blood, taken from a patient whose treatment included radiotherapy and nephrectomy. The clonotype comes from a woman aged 60-75 years with renal cell carcinoma.

The CDR3 bases are TGTGCCAGTAGTATTGGGCAGACCGTCTCTGGGGCCAACGTCCTGACTTTC. This encodes CASSIGQTVSGANVLTF. The V and J genes are TRBV19 and TRBJ2-6, with unresolved D. Germline loops: CDR1 LNHDA, CDR2 SQIVND (reference sequence). Trimming left V 3 bases short and J 0 bases short, with 12 bases between. CDR3 size: 17 residues.